The rows below give T cell receptor beta chains drawn from one sample of a study of blood T cell repertoires in COVID-19. Only in-frame clones appear in the TCRdb table, and some are missing; sequencing was by immunoSEQ multiplex PCR. Of about 190,000 clones in the sample, approximately 86% are singletons; the top ten hold roughly 2.2%. Source material: peripheral blood. These receptors were taken from a man in his 70s with active or convalescent COVID-19. The CDR3 runs from the conserved cysteine through the conserved F or W. A D gene is named only where the DNA matches it firmly. For some rows the clone size is stated as once, few or many, or as a class when expanded; others skip it.

clone size: .
D gene: TRBD1
J gene: TRBJ2-2
V gene: TRBV5-8
CDR3 protein: CASRSDRGRGTGELFF
CDR3 DNA: TGTGCCAGCAGATCGGACAGGGGGCGCGGCACCGGGGAGCTGTTTTTT

clone size: .
D gene: TRBD1
J gene: TRBJ2-7
V gene: TRBV18
CDR3 protein: CASSLGQGKSYEQYF
CDR3 DNA: TGTGCCAGCTCACTCGGACAGGGCAAGTCCTACGAGCAGTACTTC

clone size: .
D gene: .
J gene: TRBJ2-1
V gene: TRBV6-1
CDR3 protein: CASSFRESEQFF
CDR3 DNA: TGTGCCAGCAGTTTTCGGGAGAGTGAGCAGTTCTTC

clone size: once
D gene: TRBD1
J gene: TRBJ2-7
V gene: TRBV30
CDR3 protein: CAWSNAPGQGFRF
CDR3 DNA: TGTGCCTGGAGCAACGCCCCGGGACAGGGGTTCCGATTC

clone size: .
D gene: .
J gene: TRBJ1-6
V gene: TRBV6-2/TRBV6-3
CDR3 protein: CASSSGQLNNSPLHF
CDR3 DNA: TGTGCCAGCAGTTCCGGACAGCTGAATAATTCACCCCTCCACTTT

clone size: .
D gene: .
J gene: TRBJ2-2
V gene: TRBV18
CDR3 protein: CASSRTGELFF
CDR3 DNA: TGTGCCAGCTCGCGCACCGGGGAGCTGTTTTTT

clone size: .
D gene: .
J gene: TRBJ1-2
V gene: TRBV24-1
CDR3 protein: CATSDSPGLGSNYGYTF
CDR3 DNA: TGTGCCACCAGTGATTCTCCAGGTCTGGGCTCTAACTATGGCTACACCTTC

clone size: .
D gene: TRBD1
J gene: TRBJ1-1
V gene: TRBV14
CDR3 protein: CASSRRTGWDTEAFF
CDR3 DNA: TGTGCCAGCAGCCGACGGACAGGGTGGGACACTGAAGCTTTCTTT

clone size: .
D gene: TRBD1
J gene: TRBJ1-4
V gene: TRBV6-6
CDR3 protein: CASRRDRAYEKLFF
CDR3 DNA: TGTGCCAGCAGGCGTGACAGGGCCTATGAAAAACTGTTTTTT

clone size: .
D gene: .
J gene: TRBJ1-2
V gene: TRBV6-5
CDR3 protein: CASSSGGGYGYTF
CDR3 DNA: TGTGCCAGCAGTTCGGGGGGAGGCTATGGCTACACCTTC

clone size: .
D gene: TRBD2
J gene: TRBJ2-3
V gene: TRBV9
CDR3 protein: CASSWGGGGASVFDTQYF
CDR3 DNA: TGTGCCAGCAGCTGGGGCGGCGGGGGGGCCTCAGTTTTCGATACGCAGTATTTT

clone size: .
D gene: TRBD1
J gene: TRBJ2-3
V gene: TRBV2
CDR3 protein: CASRRGPGTDTQYF
CDR3 DNA: TGTGCCAGCAGAAGGGGGCCCGGCACAGATACGCAGTATTTT

clone size: once
D gene: .
J gene: TRBJ1-2
V gene: TRBV12-2
CDR3 protein: CASRLGGHRDYGYTF
CDR3 DNA: TGTGCAAGTCGCTTAGGAGGGCACAGGGACTATGGCTACACCTTC

clone size: once
D gene: .
J gene: TRBJ1-2
V gene: TRBV6-6
CDR3 protein: CASSYPGKSNYGYTF
CDR3 DNA: TGTGCCAGCAGTTACCCAGGGAAATCTAACTATGGCTACACCTTC

clone size: .
D gene: .
J gene: TRBJ2-1
V gene: TRBV9
CDR3 protein: CASSVAALAYNEQFF
CDR3 DNA: TGTGCCAGCAGCGTAGCGGCACTAGCATACAATGAGCAGTTCTTC

clone size: .
D gene: .
J gene: TRBJ2-7
V gene: TRBV14
CDR3 protein: CASSQVSGAVYEQYF
CDR3 DNA: TGTGCCAGCAGCCAAGTTTCAGGGGCTGTCTACGAGCAGTACTTC

clone size: .
D gene: .
J gene: TRBJ1-2
V gene: TRBV11-2
CDR3 protein: CASSLDQANYGYTF
CDR3 DNA: TGTGCCAGCAGCTTAGATCAGGCGAACTATGGCTACACCTTC

clone size: .
D gene: TRBD1
J gene: TRBJ2-2
V gene: TRBV23-1
CDR3 protein: CASRLTGPTGELFF
CDR3 DNA: TGCGCCAGCAGGTTGACAGGGCCCACCGGGGAGCTGTTTTTT

clone size: .
D gene: .
J gene: TRBJ2-1
V gene: TRBV6-6
CDR3 protein: CASSLGLASSYNEQFF
CDR3 DNA: TGTGCCAGCAGCCTGGGACTTGCGAGCTCCTACAATGAGCAGTTCTTC

clone size: .
D gene: .
J gene: TRBJ2-7
V gene: TRBV7-2
CDR3 protein: CASSLAEGRIQQYF
CDR3 DNA: TGTGCCAGCAGCTTAGCAGAGGGCAGGATCCAGCAGTACTTC

clone size: once
D gene: .
J gene: TRBJ2-4
V gene: TRBV7-2
CDR3 protein: CASSLRPRGFAAKNIQYF
CDR3 DNA: TGTGCCAGCAGCTTAAGGCCCCGGGGGTTTGCGGCCAAAAACATTCAGTACTTC

clone size: .
D gene: TRBD1
J gene: TRBJ1-6
V gene: TRBV27
CDR3 protein: CASSLTGGSYNSPLHF
CDR3 DNA: TGTGCCAGCAGTTTAACAGGGGGTTCCTATAATTCACCCCTCCACTTT

clone size: .
D gene: .
J gene: TRBJ2-1
V gene: TRBV2
CDR3 protein: CASSEAAGGLYEQFF
CDR3 DNA: TGTGCCAGCAGTGAAGCTGCCGGAGGGCTCTATGAGCAGTTCTTC

clone size: .
D gene: .
J gene: TRBJ2-7
V gene: TRBV28
CDR3 protein: CGVGRLQYF
CDR3 DNA: TGTGGCGTCGGTCGGTTGCAGTACTTC

clone size: .
D gene: TRBD2
J gene: TRBJ2-3
V gene: TRBV24-1
CDR3 protein: CATSDRGSREGPTDTQYF
CDR3 DNA: TGTGCCACCAGTGATCGGGGTTCGCGGGAGGGCCCCACAGATACGCAGTATTTT

clone size: .
D gene: TRBD2
J gene: TRBJ2-3
V gene: TRBV4-3
CDR3 protein: CASSQGGGSTDTQYF
CDR3 DNA: TGCGCCAGCAGCCAAGGCGGGGGAAGCACAGATACGCAGTATTTT

clone size: .
D gene: .
J gene: TRBJ1-2
V gene: TRBV27
CDR3 protein: CASSSVNTNYYGYTF
CDR3 DNA: TGTGCCAGCAGTTCAGTTAACACGAATTACTATGGCTACACCTTC

clone size: .
D gene: .
J gene: TRBJ1-5
V gene: TRBV7-2
CDR3 protein: CASSAGTFGSNQPQHF
CDR3 DNA: TGTGCCAGCAGCGCCGGGACATTTGGAAGCAATCAGCCCCAGCATTTT